Here is one T cell receptor beta chain with its context. What it binds is not known. This sample stems from a study of Ad26.COV2.S vaccination and SARS-CoV-2 variants. Study observations and caveats: Vaccinees displayed broader spike-specific TCR repertoires than placebo recipients.

Treatment meaning: roughly 20 received Ad26.COV2.S at low or high dose, single or two shots; roughly five received placebo; per-sample allocation not given. Sampling took place 63 days after the first vaccine or placebo injection. Germline V CDR1 and CDR2: SGHAT, FQNNGV. V lost 3 bases to trimming and J lost 4 bases, with 13 bases between them. There are 15 residues in the CDR3. Assay used: immunoSEQ multiplex PCR; TCRdb lists only in-frame clones, some missing. This sample has around 270,000 clones, with roughly 85% found just once. V gene TRBV11-2 combines with J gene TRBJ2-1; D uncertain. This specimen was peripheral blood, taken in a trial of Ad26.COV2.S vaccine versus placebo. This clonotype originated in a person between 18 and 65 years old who received the Ad26.COV2.S COVID-19 vaccine or a placebo. The CDR3 DNA follows: TGTGCCAGCAGCTTCCTCAGACTTGATTACAATGAGCAGTTCTTC. As protein: CASSFLRLDYNEQFF.